Listed below are T cell receptor beta chains from one sample, sequenced in a study of cytomegalovirus exposure and HLA in healthy donors. Method: immunoSEQ multiplex PCR; TCRdb's copy keeps in-frame clones and lacks some. The table includes roughly 140,000 clones, roughly three quarters detected once. The sample consisted of PBMCs. The receptor source for this set is a woman aged 45-59 years in good health and CMV-seronegative. Each CDR3 is given with its conserved first and last residue. A D gene is named only where the DNA matches it firmly. Rows may omit the clone size; those that give it use once, few, many or a size class.

size	V	D	J	CDR3
-	TRBV6-5	TRBD1	TRBJ1-4	CASSYSTGRFEKLFF
few	TRBV10-3	TRBD2	TRBJ2-7	CAISAGTSGEFASYEQYF
-	TRBV13	-	TRBJ2-7	CASSLGLRGYYEQYF
-	TRBV11-2	-	TRBJ1-2	CASSLDLWGGSYGYTF
-	TRBV14	-	TRBJ1-2	CASSQDGRDKFYGYTF
once	TRBV13	TRBD1	TRBJ2-7	CASSGTGETYEQYF
-	TRBV6-1	-	TRBJ2-5	CASSESPQEAQYF
-	TRBV7-9	TRBD1	TRBJ1-1	CASSDRTGTNTEAFF
-	TRBV5-1	TRBD1	TRBJ2-7	CASSRTGQGSPLQYF
-	TRBV11-2	TRBD1	TRBJ1-6	CASSSPRGLYSPLHF
-	TRBV29-1	TRBD1	-	CSVEDMRTGSYEQYF
once	TRBV13	-	TRBJ2-3	CASSLGADTQYF
-	TRBV7-3	TRBD1	TRBJ2-2	CASSLSGQGNTGELFF
-	TRBV5-1	TRBD1	TRBJ2-3	CASSLDGQGFSTDTQYF
few	TRBV11-2	-	TRBJ2-2	CASRQGIGELFF
-	TRBV9	TRBD1	TRBJ2-2	CASSVAPVDRGRSGELFF
-	TRBV11-3	TRBD2	TRBJ2-5	CASSLGLAETQYF
-	TRBV20-1	-	TRBJ1-1	CSASSGRMAFF
once	TRBV28	TRBD2	TRBJ2-1	CASRTGGTSYNEQFF
-	TRBV5-6	TRBD1	TRBJ1-2	CASSPGTGGFYGYTF
-	TRBV7-8	TRBD2	TRBJ2-1	CASSFLAGEYNEQFF
-	TRBV19	-	TRBJ1-5	CASGTGGPNQPQHF
-	TRBV6-4	TRBD2	TRBJ2-3	CASNSGTSGGGDTQYF
-	TRBV7-8	-	TRBJ1-5	CASSALAVGNQPQHF
-	TRBV4-2	-	TRBJ1-5	CASSPTVGSGNQPQHF
-	TRBV4-1	TRBD2	TRBJ2-1	CASSRQLAESYNEQFF
-	TRBV18	-	TRBJ1-1	CASSPNRAGTEAFF